This T cell receptor beta chain was recorded in a study of CD8 T cells in ankylosing spondylitis. Broader study findings: Clones linked to disease were reported to show significant enrichment in matched ankylosing spondylitis synovial fluid. Some motif variants were previously reported in reactive arthritis synovial fluid and blood. Among TCR beta sequences, a motif of several highly homologous variants appeared characteristic of ankylosing spondylitis blood.

The V and J ends lost 2 bases and 0 bases respectively, with 16 bases between them. The CDR3 is 17 amino acids. Each TCR beta library was made by quantitative 5'-RACE that incorporated molecular barcodes. TCRdb re-derived calls from the 5' RACE reads in MiXCR, one entry per CDR3 protein. The sample contains roughly 40,000 distinct CDR3 sequences, 15% to 20% of which appear only once. This clonotype was counted only a few times. The antigen remains undetermined. The material sequenced was blood. The chain carries TRBV12-3 or TRBV12-4 and TRBJ1-1, with D possibly TRBD1 on 6 matching bases. This clonotype was sampled from a male donor with ankylosing spondylitis or in good health (not recorded which). The CDR3 here is CASSLSGGQKLNTEAFF. The CDR3 nucleotides read TGTGCCAGCAGTTTATCCGGGGGGCAGAAGCTGAACACTGAAGCTTTCTTT.